Included here is one T cell receptor (beta chain) sequence, with context. This record belongs to a study of human T cells and chemical hapten exposure. About the research overall: Upper-back patches of 0.01% DPC were read at 6 days.

The study used a library that attached unique molecular identifiers to individual cDNA molecules. TCRdb used MiXCR to reprocess the RACE reads, holding one entry per CDR3 protein. The data show over 130,000 distinct CDR3 sequences, 10% to 15% seen once. The germline V and J ends were trimmed by 1 base and 3 bases, with 6 bases remaining between them. CDR3 length equals 13 residues. The germline V gene encodes CDR1 MNHEY and CDR2 SVGAGI. The time point was: patch test 2, 6 weeks after DPC sensitization. Treatment specified: therapeutic diphenylcyclopropenone sensitization with weekly scalp DPC. Blood was drawn before each patch test was applied.

The receptor comes from a woman aged 50 to 65 with alopecia areata. Some clones in this sample may be carry-over from other donors' samples. The genes are TRBV6-5 and TRBJ1-1; a weak D match, TRBD1 (6 bases). Sequenced material: whole blood, taken in connection with sensitization to the hapten diphenylcyclopropenone (DPC). CDR3 amino acids: CASSYWTDTEAFF. CDR3 sequence (DNA): TGTGCCAGCAGTTACTGGACAGACACTGAAGCTTTCTTT.